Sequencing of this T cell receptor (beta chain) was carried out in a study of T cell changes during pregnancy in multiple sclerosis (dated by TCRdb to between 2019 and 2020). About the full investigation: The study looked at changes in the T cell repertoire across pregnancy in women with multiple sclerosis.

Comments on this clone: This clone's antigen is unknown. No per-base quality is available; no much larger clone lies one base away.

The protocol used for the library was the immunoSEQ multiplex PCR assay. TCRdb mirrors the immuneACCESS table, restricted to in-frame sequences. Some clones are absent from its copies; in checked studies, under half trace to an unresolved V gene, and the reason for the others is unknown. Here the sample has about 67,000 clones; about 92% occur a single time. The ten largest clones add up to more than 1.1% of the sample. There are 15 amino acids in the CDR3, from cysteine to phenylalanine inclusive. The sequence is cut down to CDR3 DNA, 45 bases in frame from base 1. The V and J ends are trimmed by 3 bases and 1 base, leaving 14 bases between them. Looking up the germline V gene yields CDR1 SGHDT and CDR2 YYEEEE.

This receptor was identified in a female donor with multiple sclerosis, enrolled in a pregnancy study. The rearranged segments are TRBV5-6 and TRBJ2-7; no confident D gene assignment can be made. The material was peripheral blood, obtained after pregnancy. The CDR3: CASSSSSEWSYEQYF. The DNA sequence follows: TGTGCCAGCAGCTCGTCGAGTGAATGGTCCTACGAGCAGTACTTC.